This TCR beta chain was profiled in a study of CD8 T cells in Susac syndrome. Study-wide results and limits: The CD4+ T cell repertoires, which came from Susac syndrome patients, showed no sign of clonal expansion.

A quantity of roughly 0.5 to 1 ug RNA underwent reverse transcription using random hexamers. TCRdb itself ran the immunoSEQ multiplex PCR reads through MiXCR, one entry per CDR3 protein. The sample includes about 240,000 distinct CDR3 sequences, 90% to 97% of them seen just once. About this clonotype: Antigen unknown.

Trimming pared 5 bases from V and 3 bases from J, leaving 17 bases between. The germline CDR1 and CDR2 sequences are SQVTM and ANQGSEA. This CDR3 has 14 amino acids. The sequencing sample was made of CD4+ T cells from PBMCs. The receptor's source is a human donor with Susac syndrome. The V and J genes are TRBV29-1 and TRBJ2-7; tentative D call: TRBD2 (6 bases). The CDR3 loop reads CSVRQAGLDYEQYF. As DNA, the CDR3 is TGCAGCGTTCGTCAAGCGGGCCTTGACTACGAGCAGTACTTC.